This T cell receptor beta chain was sequenced in a study of response to subunit inactivated influenza vaccine. TCRdb independently ran MiXCR on the RT-PCR reads; one entry per CDR3 protein. The repertoire has a few hundred thousand distinct CDR3 sequences, approximately 14% of them found once; the top ten carry around 10%. With 6 bases clipped from V and 6 bases from J, the junction kept 11 bases outside the gene matches. The CDR3 spans 15 residues. Looked up from germline, CDR1 is SGHTA and CDR2 is FQGNSA. There are a few counts of this clonotype. The source is a man aged 50 to 59 who received an inactivated influenza vaccine. The material sequenced was PBMCs from blood, taken 11 to 12 days after vaccination. The chain links TRBV7-2 to TRBJ2-1; 7 positions match TRBD1. For the CDR3, the DNA is TGTGCCAGCAGTCGGACAGGACACCGGGCCAATGAGCAGTTCTTC. Translating it yields CASSRTGHRANEQFF.